This entry concerns a single TCR beta chain. Its antigen is undetermined. This record belongs to a study of T cells in localized non-small cell lung cancer. Study-level points and caveats: The appearance of a median roughly 58 of the top 100 tumor clones was seen in adjacent lung.

Trimming left V 5 bases short and J 3 bases short, with 16 bases between. The CDR3 extends over 16 amino acids. Germline V lookup: CDR1 MDHEN, CDR2 SYDVKM. Method: immunoSEQ multiplex PCR; TCRdb's copy keeps in-frame clones and lacks some. The repertoire holds 64,000 or so clones, with under 90% as singletons. The receptor was derived from a woman aged 40-75 years with stage I lung adenocarcinoma. Source: peripheral blood, taken before any cancer treatment. The V gene is TRBV28, the J gene TRBJ1-4, with D possibly matching TRBD1 (6 bases). The CDR3 sequence is CASSPPGQWANEKLFF. In DNA, the CDR3 is TGTGCCAGCAGTCCGCCCGGACAGTGGGCTAATGAAAAACTGTTTTTT.